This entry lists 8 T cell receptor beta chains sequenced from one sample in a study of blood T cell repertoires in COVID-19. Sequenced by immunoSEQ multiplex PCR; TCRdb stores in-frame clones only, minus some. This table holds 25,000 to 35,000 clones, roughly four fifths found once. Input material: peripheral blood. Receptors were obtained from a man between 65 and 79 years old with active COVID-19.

Here the CDR3 reads CASSLRTGFHEQYF. DNA of the CDR3: TGTGCCAGCAGTTTACGGACAGGGTTCCACGAGCAGTACTTC. The genes are TRBV27 and TRBJ2-7; 8 bases align to TRBD1. This CDR3 is 14 amino acids long. J lost 5 bases, V lost 2 bases, and 5 bases had no gene match. CDR1 is MNHEY and CDR2 is SMNVEV in the germline V gene (reference sequence).

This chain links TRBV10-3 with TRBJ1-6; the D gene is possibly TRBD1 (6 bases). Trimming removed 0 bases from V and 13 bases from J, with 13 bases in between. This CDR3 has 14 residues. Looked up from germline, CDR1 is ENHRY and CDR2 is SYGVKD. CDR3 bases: TGTGCCATCAGTGAGTCGTCAGGGGCGGGTCCCCTCCACTTT. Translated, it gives CAISESSGAGPLHF.

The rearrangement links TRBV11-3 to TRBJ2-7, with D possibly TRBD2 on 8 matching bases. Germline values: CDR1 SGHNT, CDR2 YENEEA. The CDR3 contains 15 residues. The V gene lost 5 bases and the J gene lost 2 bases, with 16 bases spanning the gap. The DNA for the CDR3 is TGTGCCAGCAGCCTTAGCGGGGACAGAGCCTACGAGCAGTACTTC. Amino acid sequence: CASSLSGDRAYEQYF.

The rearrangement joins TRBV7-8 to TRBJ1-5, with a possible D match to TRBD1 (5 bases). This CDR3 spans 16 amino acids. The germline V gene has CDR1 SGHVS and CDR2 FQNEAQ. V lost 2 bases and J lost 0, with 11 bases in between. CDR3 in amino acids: CASSLSSGNSNQPQHF. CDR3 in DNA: TGTGCCAGCAGCTTATCGTCAGGGAATAGCAATCAGCCCCAGCATTTT.

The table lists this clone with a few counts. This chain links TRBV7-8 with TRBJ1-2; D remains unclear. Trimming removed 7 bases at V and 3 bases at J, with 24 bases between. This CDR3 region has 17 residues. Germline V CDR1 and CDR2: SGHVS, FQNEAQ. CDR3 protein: CASTKLPSGSLDYGYTF. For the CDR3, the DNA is TGTGCCAGCACCAAACTACCTTCGGGGAGTCTGGACTATGGCTACACCTTC.

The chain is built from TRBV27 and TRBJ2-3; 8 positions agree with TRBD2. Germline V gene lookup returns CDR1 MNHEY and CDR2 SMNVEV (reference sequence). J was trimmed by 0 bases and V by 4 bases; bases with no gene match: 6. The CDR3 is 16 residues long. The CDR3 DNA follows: TGTGCCAGCAGTTCCTATAGCGGGGTGAGCACAGATACGCAGTATTTT. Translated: CASSSYSGVSTDTQYF.

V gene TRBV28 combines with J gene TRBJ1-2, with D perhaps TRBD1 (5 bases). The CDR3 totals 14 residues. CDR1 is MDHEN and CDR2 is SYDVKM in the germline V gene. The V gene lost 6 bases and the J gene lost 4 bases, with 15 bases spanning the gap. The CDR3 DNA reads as TGTGCCAGCAGCCCACGCCAGGGCATCTATGGCTACACCTTC. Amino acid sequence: CASSPRQGIYGYTF.

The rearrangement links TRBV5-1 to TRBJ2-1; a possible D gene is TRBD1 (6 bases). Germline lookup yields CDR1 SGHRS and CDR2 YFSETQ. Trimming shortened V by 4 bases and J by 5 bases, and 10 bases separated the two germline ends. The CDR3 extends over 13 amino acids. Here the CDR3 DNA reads TGCGCCAGCAGCCGGACAGCAGACAATGAGCAGTTCTTC. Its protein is CASSRTADNEQFF.